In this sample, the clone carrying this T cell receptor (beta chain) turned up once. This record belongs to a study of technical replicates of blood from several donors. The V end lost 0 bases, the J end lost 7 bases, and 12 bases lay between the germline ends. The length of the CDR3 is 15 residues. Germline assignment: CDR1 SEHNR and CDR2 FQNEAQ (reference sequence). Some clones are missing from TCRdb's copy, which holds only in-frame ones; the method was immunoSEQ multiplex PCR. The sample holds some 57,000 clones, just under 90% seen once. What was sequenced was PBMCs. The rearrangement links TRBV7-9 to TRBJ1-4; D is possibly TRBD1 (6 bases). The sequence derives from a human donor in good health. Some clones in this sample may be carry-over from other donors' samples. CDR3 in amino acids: CASSLALGAREKLFF. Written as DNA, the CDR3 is TGTGCCAGCAGCTTAGCGCTGGGGGCGCGTGAAAAACTGTTTTTT.